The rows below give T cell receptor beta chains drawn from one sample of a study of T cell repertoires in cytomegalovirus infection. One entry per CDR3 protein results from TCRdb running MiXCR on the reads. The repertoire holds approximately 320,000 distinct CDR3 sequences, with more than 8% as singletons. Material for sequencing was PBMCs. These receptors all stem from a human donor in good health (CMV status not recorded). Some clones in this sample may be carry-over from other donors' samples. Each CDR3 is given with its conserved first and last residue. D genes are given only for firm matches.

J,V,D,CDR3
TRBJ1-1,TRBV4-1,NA,CASSHATVNTEAFF
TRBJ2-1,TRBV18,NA,CASSSSSDEQFF
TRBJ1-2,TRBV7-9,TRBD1,CASSPVGTGGHYGYTF
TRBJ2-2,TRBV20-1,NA,CSARPGGVIAGELFF
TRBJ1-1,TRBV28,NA,CASSRGTEAFF
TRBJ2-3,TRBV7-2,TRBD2,CASSSSLWTSGGPDTQYF
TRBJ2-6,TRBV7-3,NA,CASSYHGANVLTF
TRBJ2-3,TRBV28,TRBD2,CATWTSIADTQYF
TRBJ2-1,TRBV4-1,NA,CASSQELLGSSYNEQFF
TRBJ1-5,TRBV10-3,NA,CAISGGVLQHF
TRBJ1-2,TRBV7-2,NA,CASSRPGGSYTF
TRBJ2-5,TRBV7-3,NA,CASSLTGWGMETQYF
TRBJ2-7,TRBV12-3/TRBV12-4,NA,CASSASRAYEQYF
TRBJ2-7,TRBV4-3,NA,CASSQAEAGRIGQYF
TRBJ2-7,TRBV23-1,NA,CASSQLPVISYEQYF
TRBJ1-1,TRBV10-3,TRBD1,CAVQGVNTEAFF
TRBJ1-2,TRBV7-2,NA,CASSPPGLRGGYTF
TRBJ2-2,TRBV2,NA,CATKTENTGELFF
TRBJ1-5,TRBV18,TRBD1,CASSSDRGLTQPQHF
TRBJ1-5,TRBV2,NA,CASRKTTDRRNQPQHF
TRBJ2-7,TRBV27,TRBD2,CASSSSGRGYFREQYF
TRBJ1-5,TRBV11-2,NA,CASSLDQGLQPQHF
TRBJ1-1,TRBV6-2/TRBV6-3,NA,CASSLPGHLNTEAFF
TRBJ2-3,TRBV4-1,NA,CASSQDSGLSSTDTQYF
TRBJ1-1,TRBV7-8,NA,CASSRRVRNTEAFF